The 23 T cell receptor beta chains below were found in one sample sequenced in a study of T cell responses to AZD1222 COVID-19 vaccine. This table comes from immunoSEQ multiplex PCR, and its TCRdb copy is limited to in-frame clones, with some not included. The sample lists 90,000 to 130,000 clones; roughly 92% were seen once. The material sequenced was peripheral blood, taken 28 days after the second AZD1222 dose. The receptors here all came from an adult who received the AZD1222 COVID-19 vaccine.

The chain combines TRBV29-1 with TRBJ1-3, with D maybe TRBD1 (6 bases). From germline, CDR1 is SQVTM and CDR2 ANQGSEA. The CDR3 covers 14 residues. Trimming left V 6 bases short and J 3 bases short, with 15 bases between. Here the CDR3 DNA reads TGCAGCGTCGCCACAGGGTCTGGTGGAAACACCATATATTTT. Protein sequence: CSVATGSGGNTIYF.

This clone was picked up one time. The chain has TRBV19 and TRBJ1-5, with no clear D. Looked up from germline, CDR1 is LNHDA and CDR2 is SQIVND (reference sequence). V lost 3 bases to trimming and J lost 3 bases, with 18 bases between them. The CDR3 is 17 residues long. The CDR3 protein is CASSILSPKALNQPQHF. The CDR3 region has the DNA TGTGCCAGTAGTATCCTAAGCCCGAAGGCCCTCAATCAGCCCCAGCATTTT.

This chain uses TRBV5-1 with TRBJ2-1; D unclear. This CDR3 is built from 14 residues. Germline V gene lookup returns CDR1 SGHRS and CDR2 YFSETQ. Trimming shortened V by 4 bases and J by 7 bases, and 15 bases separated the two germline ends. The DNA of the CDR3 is TGCGCCAGCAGCCGCTTAAAACTTCCTAATGAGCAGTTCTTC. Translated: CASSRLKLPNEQFF.

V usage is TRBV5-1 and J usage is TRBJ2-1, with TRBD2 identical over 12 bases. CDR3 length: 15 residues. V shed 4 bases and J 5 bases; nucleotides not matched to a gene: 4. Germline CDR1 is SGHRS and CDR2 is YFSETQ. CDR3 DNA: TGCGCCAGCAGCGAAAGGACTAGCGGGGACAATGAGCAGTTCTTC. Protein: CASSERTSGDNEQFF.

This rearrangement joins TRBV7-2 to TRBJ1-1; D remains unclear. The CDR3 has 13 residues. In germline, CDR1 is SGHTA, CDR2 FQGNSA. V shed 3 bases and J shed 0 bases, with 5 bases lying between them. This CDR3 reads CASSFGMNTEAFF. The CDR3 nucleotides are TGTGCCAGCAGCTTTGGGATGAACACTGAAGCTTTCTTT.

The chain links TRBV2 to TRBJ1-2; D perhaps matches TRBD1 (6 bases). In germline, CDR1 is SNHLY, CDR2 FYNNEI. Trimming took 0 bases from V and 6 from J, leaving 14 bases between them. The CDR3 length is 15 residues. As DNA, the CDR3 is TGTGCCAGCAGTGAAGCTCGGCCAAGGGGGAATGGCTACACCTTC. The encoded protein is CASSEARPRGNGYTF.

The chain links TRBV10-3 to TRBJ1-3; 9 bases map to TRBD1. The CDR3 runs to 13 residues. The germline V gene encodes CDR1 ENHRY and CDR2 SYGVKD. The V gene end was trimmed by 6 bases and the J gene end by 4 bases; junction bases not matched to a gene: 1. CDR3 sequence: CAIRQGAGNTIYF. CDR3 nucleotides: TGTGCCATCAGACAGGGGGCGGGAAACACCATATATTTT.

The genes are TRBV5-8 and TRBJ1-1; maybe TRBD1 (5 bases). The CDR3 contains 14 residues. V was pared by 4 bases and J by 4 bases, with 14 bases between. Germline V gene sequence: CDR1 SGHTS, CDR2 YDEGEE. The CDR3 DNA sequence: TGTGCCAGCAGCCCAGGGTTAGCGCGCACTGAAGCTTTCTTT. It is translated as CASSPGLARTEAFF.

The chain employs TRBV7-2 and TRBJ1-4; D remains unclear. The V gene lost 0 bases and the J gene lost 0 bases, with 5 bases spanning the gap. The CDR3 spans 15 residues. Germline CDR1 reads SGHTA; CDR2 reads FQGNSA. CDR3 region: CASSLAPATNEKLFF. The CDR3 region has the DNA TGTGCCAGCAGCTTAGCCCCGGCAACTAATGAAAAACTGTTTTTT.

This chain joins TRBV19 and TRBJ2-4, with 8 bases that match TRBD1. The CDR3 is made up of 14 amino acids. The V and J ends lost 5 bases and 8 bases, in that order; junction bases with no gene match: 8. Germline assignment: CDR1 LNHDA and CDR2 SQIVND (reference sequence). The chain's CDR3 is CASSPRTGLDIQYF. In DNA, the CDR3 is TGTGCCAGTAGTCCCCGGACAGGGCTGGACATTCAGTACTTC.

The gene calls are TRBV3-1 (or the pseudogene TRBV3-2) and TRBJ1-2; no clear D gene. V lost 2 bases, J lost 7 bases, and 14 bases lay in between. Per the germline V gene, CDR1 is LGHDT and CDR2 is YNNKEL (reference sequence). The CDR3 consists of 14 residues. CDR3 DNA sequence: TGTGCCAGCAGCCAATCCGGGTTTGAGGCTGGCTACACCTTC. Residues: CASSQSGFEAGYTF.

The CDR3 coding sequence is TGCGCCAGCAGGGACACAGGATTCTTCTATGGCTACACCTTC. It yields the protein CASRDTGFFYGYTF. The V call is TRBV10-2, the J call TRBJ1-2, with TRBD1 as a possible D gene (5 bases). CDR1 is WSHSY, CDR2 SAAADI, per germline. This CDR3 comprises 14 residues. Trimming took 6 bases from V and 4 from J, leaving 15 bases between them.

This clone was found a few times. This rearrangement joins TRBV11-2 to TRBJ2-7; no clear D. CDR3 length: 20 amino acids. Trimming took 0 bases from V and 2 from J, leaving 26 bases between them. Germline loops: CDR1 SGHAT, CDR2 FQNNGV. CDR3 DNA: TGTGCCAGCAGCTTAGATTATTTACCCCCGCCGGGTGTCCTACCCTACGAGCAGTACTTC. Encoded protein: CASSLDYLPPPGVLPYEQYF.

The CDR3 region is CASSFTGTGVHEQYF. CDR3 in DNA: TGCGCCAGCAGCTTCACCGGGACAGGGGTCCACGAGCAGTACTTC. The chain combines TRBV5-1 with TRBJ2-7, with TRBD1 matching 10 bases. The CDR3 runs 15 residues. V lost 2 bases to trimming and J lost 5 bases; unmatched junction nucleotides: 7. The V gene's germline CDR1 is SGHRS and CDR2 YFSETQ.

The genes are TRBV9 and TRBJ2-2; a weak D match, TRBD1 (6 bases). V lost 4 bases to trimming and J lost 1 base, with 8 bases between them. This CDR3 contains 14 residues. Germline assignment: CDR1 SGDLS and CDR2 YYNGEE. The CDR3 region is CASSTGQNTGELFF. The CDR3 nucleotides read TGTGCCAGCAGCACGGGACAGAACACCGGGGAGCTGTTTTTT.

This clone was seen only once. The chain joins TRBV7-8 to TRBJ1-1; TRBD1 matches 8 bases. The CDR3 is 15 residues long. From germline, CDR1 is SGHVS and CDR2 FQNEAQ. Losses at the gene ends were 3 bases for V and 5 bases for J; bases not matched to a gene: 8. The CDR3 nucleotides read TGTGCCAGCAGCTTGACGACAGGGGTAGTAACTGAAGCTTTCTTT. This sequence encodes CASSLTTGVVTEAFF.

The CDR3 spells CASSRDYEQYF. DNA of the CDR3: TGTGCCAGCAGCAGGGACTACGAGCAGTACTTC. The gene calls are TRBV7-2 and TRBJ2-7; the D is unclear. V dropped 5 bases and J dropped 3 bases, with 5 bases sitting between them. Germline V gives CDR1 SGHTA, CDR2 FQGNSA. CDR3 length equals 11 residues.

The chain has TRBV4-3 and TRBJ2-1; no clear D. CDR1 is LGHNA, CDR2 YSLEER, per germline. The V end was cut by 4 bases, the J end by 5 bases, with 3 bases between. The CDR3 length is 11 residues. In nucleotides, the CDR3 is TGCGCCAGCAGCCTGCACAATGAGCAGTTCTTC. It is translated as CASSLHNEQFF.

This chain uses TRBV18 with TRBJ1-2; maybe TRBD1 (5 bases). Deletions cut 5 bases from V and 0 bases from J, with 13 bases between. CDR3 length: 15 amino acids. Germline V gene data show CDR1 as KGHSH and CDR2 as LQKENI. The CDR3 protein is CASSAGTQANYGYTF. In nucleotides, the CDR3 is TGTGCCAGCTCAGCCGGGACCCAGGCTAACTATGGCTACACCTTC.

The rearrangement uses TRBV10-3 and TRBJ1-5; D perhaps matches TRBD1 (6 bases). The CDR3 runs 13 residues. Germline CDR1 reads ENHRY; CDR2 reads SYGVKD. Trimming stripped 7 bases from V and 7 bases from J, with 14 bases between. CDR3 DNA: TGTGCCATCACCAGACAGGAAGGGCAGCCCCAGCATTTT. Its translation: CAITRQEGQPQHF.

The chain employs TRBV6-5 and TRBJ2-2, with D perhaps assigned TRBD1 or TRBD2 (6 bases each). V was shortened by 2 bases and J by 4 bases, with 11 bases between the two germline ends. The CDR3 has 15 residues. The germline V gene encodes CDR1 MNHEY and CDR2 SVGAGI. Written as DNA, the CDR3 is TGTGCCAGCAGTTACGGGGGGCGAGGCACCGGGGAGCTGTTTTTT. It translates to CASSYGGRGTGELFF.

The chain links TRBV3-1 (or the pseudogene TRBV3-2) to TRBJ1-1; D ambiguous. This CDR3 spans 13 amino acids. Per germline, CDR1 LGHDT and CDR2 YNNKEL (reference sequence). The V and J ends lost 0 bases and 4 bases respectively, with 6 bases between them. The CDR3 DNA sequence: TGTGCCAGCAGCCAAGACGGCATCACTGAAGCTTTCTTT. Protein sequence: CASSQDGITEAFF.

CDR3 region: CASSIGRRQPQHF. DNA for the CDR3: TGTGCCAGTAGTATCGGCAGGCGTCAGCCCCAGCATTTT. The V call is TRBV19, the J call TRBJ1-5; D is undetermined. Trimming pared 3 bases from V and 6 bases from J, leaving 9 bases between. Germline assignment: CDR1 LNHDA and CDR2 SQIVND (reference sequence). CDR3 size: 13 residues.